Below are 20 T cell receptor beta chains sequenced from a single sample in a study of Ad26.COV2.S vaccination and SARS-CoV-2 variants. Treatment: around 19 received Ad26.COV2.S at low or high dose, single or two shots; roughly 5 received placebo; per-sample allocation not given. Day 63 after the first injection of vaccine or placebo was the sampling time. Sequenced by immunoSEQ multiplex PCR; TCRdb stores in-frame clones only, minus some. This table holds about 350,000 clones, approximately 86% found once. The sequencing here drew on peripheral blood, taken in a trial of Ad26.COV2.S vaccine versus placebo. All receptors come from a person between 18 and 65 years old who received the Ad26.COV2.S COVID-19 vaccine or a placebo.

This clone was picked up one time. The chain recombines TRBV7-2 with TRBJ2-2; 8 nucleotides match TRBD1. Germline V gene data show CDR1 as SGHTA and CDR2 as FQGNSA. V shed 5 bases, J shed 6 bases, and the junction held 2 bases outside the gene matches. The CDR3 length is 13 residues. The CDR3 region is CASSRDRPGELFF. For the CDR3, the DNA is TGTGCCAGCAGCCGGGACAGGCCCGGGGAGCTGTTTTTT.

V and J are TRBV19 and TRBJ1-1; the D gene is possibly TRBD1 (6 bases). There are 13 residues in the CDR3. The V gene lost 4 bases and the J gene lost 4 bases, with 10 bases spanning the gap. The germline V gene encodes CDR1 LNHDA and CDR2 SQIVND (reference sequence). The CDR3: CASSTTGITEAFF. DNA of the CDR3: TGTGCCAGTAGTACCACAGGGATCACTGAAGCTTTCTTT.

This clone was detected a few times. The chain combines TRBV30 with TRBJ1-6, with 9 bases fitting TRBD1. The CDR3 covers 15 residues. Unmatched junction bases numbered 6, after V lost 2 bases and J lost 7 bases. In germline, CDR1 is GTSNPN, CDR2 SVGIG (reference sequence). CDR3 coding DNA: TGTGCCTGGAGTAAAACAGGGGGCCTGAATTCACCCCTCCACTTT. Translation gives CAWSKTGGLNSPLHF.

The chain combines TRBV2 with TRBJ1-2; maybe TRBD1 (5 bases). Germline loops: CDR1 SNHLY, CDR2 FYNNEI. The V and J ends lost 6 bases and 4 bases respectively, with 9 bases between them. The CDR3 has 12 residues. The CDR3: CASSRDVYGYTF. As DNA, the CDR3 is TGTGCCAGCAGCCGGGACGTCTATGGCTACACCTTC.

The chain joins TRBV28 to TRBJ1-5, with D possibly being TRBD1 (5 bases). CDR1 is MDHEN and CDR2 is SYDVKM in the germline V gene. V gave up 6 bases and J gave up 5 bases, with 20 bases separating them. The CDR3 has 16 amino acids. The CDR3 reads CASSLLVSGRHQPQHF. The DNA of the CDR3 is TGTGCCAGCAGCCTCTTGGTGTCAGGGAGGCATCAGCCCCAGCATTTT.

V usage is TRBV4-2 and J usage is TRBJ1-2, with no clear D. This CDR3 is built from 13 residues. Between the trimmed V and J ends, which lost 0 bases and 7 bases, there was a span of 9 bases. CDR1 LGHNA and CDR2 YNFKEQ come from the germline V gene. The CDR3 nucleotides read TGTGCCAGCAGCCAAGATACCCGAAGTGGCTACACCTTC. The encoded protein is CASSQDTRSGYTF.

V and J are TRBV18 and TRBJ2-3; 10 bases agree with TRBD2. CDR1 is KGHSH and CDR2 is LQKENI in the germline V gene. Losses at the gene ends were 2 bases for V and 3 bases for J; bases not matched to a gene: 11. The CDR3 runs to 18 residues. DNA of the CDR3: TGTGCCAGCTCACCAGCAAATTCTTTAGCGGGAGGTACAGATACGCAGTATTTT. Its protein is CASSPANSLAGGTDTQYF.

This chain connects TRBV11-2 to TRBJ2-1; D is unresolved. The CDR3 runs to 14 residues. The V gene lost 5 bases and the J gene lost 3 bases, with 11 bases spanning the gap. CDR1 and CDR2 from the germline V gene are SGHAT and FQNNGV. The CDR3 spells CASSGLDGYNEQFF. In DNA form, the CDR3 reads TGTGCCAGCAGCGGCCTCGACGGCTACAATGAGCAGTTCTTC.

The gene calls are TRBV6-2 or TRBV6-3 and TRBJ1-1, with D perhaps matching TRBD1 (6 bases). There are 14 residues in the CDR3. V was cut by 2 bases and J by 1 base, with 8 bases left in between. The germline CDR1 and CDR2 sequences are MNHEY and SVGEGT. DNA of the CDR3: TGTGCCAGCAGTTACCTACAGGGGAACACTGAAGCTTTCTTT. It yields the protein CASSYLQGNTEAFF.

This chain links TRBV5-1 with TRBJ2-3; no reliable D call. With 3 bases removed from V and 8 bases from J, the gap between germline ends came to 13 bases. This CDR3 contains 13 residues. Germline V gene sequence: CDR1 SGHRS, CDR2 YFSETQ. For the CDR3, the DNA is TGCGCCAGCAGCTCCGAACTACCGACTACGCAGTATTTT. This encodes CASSSELPTTQYF.

The chain couples TRBV30 to TRBJ1-6; D might be TRBD1 (5 bases). V was shortened by 5 bases and J by 7 bases, with 12 bases between the two germline ends. The CDR3 sequence is 13 residues long. Looked up from germline, CDR1 is GTSNPN and CDR2 is SVGIG (reference sequence). In nucleotides, the CDR3 is TGTGCCTGGTGGCAGGGATCCAATTCACCCCTCCACTTT. Its translation: CAWWQGSNSPLHF.

This chain uses TRBV6-2 or TRBV6-3 with TRBJ2-2; D is possibly TRBD1 or TRBD2 (6 bases each). Per germline, CDR1 MNHEY and CDR2 SVGEGT. The V gene lost 0 bases and the J gene lost 5 bases, with 10 bases spanning the gap. CDR3 length equals 15 residues. This chain's CDR3 is CASSYSGGSTGELFF. CDR3 sequence (DNA): TGTGCCAGCAGTTACTCAGGGGGGAGTACCGGGGAGCTGTTTTTT.

The chain combines TRBV27 with TRBJ2-1, with 8 bases lining up with TRBD2. The V gene end was trimmed by 0 bases and the J gene end by 4 bases; junction bases not matched to a gene: 5. Germline V lookup: CDR1 MNHEY, CDR2 SMNVEV (reference sequence). CDR3 length equals 16 residues. As DNA, the CDR3 is TGTGCCAGCAGTTTATCGGGCGGGGGGCAATACAATGAGCAGTTCTTC. This sequence encodes CASSLSGGGQYNEQFF.

In DNA form, the CDR3 reads TGTGCCAGCAGCTCGGGGCTAGCGGGAGTCATGTATGAGCAGTTCTTC. Its protein product is CASSSGLAGVMYEQFF. The V gene is TRBV7-2, the J gene TRBJ2-1; TRBD2 matches at 10 bases. The CDR3 contains 16 residues. Losses at the gene ends were 4 bases for V and 8 bases for J; bases not matched to a gene: 11. CDR1 is SGHTA and CDR2 is FQGNSA in the germline V gene.

There are a few counts of this clone. The chain combines TRBV7-9 with TRBJ2-7; 8 bases are a match to TRBD2. Germline CDR1 SEHNR, CDR2 FQNEAQ (reference sequence). J was trimmed by 4 bases and V by 5 bases; bases with no gene match: 1. There are 12 residues in the CDR3. In DNA form, the CDR3 reads TGTGCCAGCAGCCCGGGGGGGTACGAGCAGTACTTC. Amino acids: CASSPGGYEQYF.

The chain has TRBV7-2 and TRBJ2-3, with 12 positions matching TRBD2. The CDR3 contains 15 residues. V lost 5 bases to trimming and J lost 10 bases; unmatched junction nucleotides: 10. Looked up from germline, CDR1 is SGHTA and CDR2 is FQGNSA. CDR3 nucleotides: TGTGCCAGCAGCGGACTAGCGGGGTCTCGGGGGGCGCAGTATTTT. Translated, it gives CASSGLAGSRGAQYF. Complete variable domain (other parts from reference TRBV7-2 and TRBJ2-3): GAGVSQSPSNKVTEKGKDVELRCDPISGHTALYWYRQSLGQGLEFLIYFQGNSAPDKSGLPSDRFSAERTGGSVSTLTIQRTQQEDSAVYLCASSGLAGSRGAQYFGPGTRLTVL.

The chain links TRBV5-1 to TRBJ2-7, with 10 bases fitting TRBD2. Germline V gene lookup returns CDR1 SGHRS and CDR2 YFSETQ. The CDR3 covers 14 residues. Losses at the gene ends were 4 bases for V and 5 bases for J; bases not matched to a gene: 6. The CDR3 DNA reads as TGCGCCAGCAGCCTAGGGACTAGCGTGGACGAGCAGTACTTC. Its protein is CASSLGTSVDEQYF.

The rearrangement joins TRBV3-1 (or the pseudogene TRBV3-2) to TRBJ2-3, with D perhaps TRBD1 (7 bases). This CDR3 has 17 residues. CDR1 is LGHDT and CDR2 is YNNKEL in the germline V gene (reference sequence). V lost 8 bases, J lost 4 bases, and 25 bases lay in between. This CDR3 is CASAKTGTLAGSDTQYF. For the CDR3, the DNA is TGTGCCAGCGCCAAGACAGGGACTTTGGCGGGATCAGATACGCAGTATTTT.

This clone showed up just once. The V and J genes are TRBV19 and TRBJ2-7; 7 bases line up with TRBD1. CDR3 length equals 13 residues. V was clipped by 10 bases and J by 4 bases; unmatched bases: 10. Germline-derived CDR1 and CDR2 are LNHDA and SQIVND (reference sequence). The CDR3 here is CATRNRGSYEQYF. CDR3 DNA sequence: TGTGCCACTCGAAACAGGGGTTCGTACGAGCAGTACTTC.

The CDR3 loop is CASSSLGQGANYGYTF. The CDR3 DNA reads as TGTGCCAGCAGTTCCCTCGGACAGGGGGCGAACTATGGCTACACCTTC. This chain links TRBV6-5 with TRBJ1-2, with 11 bases matching TRBD1. The CDR3 loop spans 16 amino acids. The germline CDR1 and CDR2 sequences are MNHEY and SVGAGI. Trimming cost V 4 bases and J 2 bases; bases outside gene matches: 6.